Following are 13 T cell receptor beta chains from one sample sequenced in a study of blood T cell repertoires in COVID-19 (dated by TCRdb to 2018 to 2021). Libraries were constructed by the immunoSEQ multiplex PCR assay. TCRdb carries this immuneACCESS record with in-frame sequences only. Its versions omit some clonotypes, under half of them owing to an unresolved V gene in the studies checked, with the rest unexplained. The sample table lists 110,000 to 150,000 clones, approximately 80% of them with a count of one. Less than 5.5% of the sample is in the top ten clones. The sample comprised peripheral blood. The origin of the receptors is a woman aged 50 to 60 with acute or convalescent COVID-19.

This chain uses TRBV7-2 with TRBJ2-2; 7 bases align to TRBD2. With V trimmed by 0 bases and J by 6 bases, 4 bases remained unmatched. Germline V gene sequence: CDR1 SGHTA, CDR2 FQGNSA. The CDR3 contains 15 residues. The CDR3 loop reads CASSLAGGNAGELFF. CDR3 nucleotide sequence: TGTGCCAGCAGCTTAGCGGGGGGGAATGCCGGGGAGCTGTTTTTT.

DNA of the CDR3: TGTGCCAGCAGCTTCGGCGGGAGGAGTATGAACACTGAAGCTTTCTTT. Its translation is CASSFGGRSMNTEAFF. This chain links TRBV7-8 with TRBJ1-1; D remains unclear. Germline V gene lookup returns CDR1 SGHVS and CDR2 FQNEAQ. Trimming took off 3 bases at V and 0 bases at J, with 14 bases between the two ends. The CDR3 extends over 16 amino acids. Combining the CDR3 with reference TRBV7-8 and TRBJ1-1 gives the whole variable domain GAGVSQSPRYKVAKRGQDVALRCDPISGHVSLFWYQQALGQGPEFLTYFQNEAQLDKSGLPSDRFFAERPEGSVSTLKIQRTQQEDSAVYLCASSFGGRSMNTEAFFGQGTRLTVV.

The chain uses TRBV10-3 and TRBJ1-1; TRBD1 matches 7 bases. The CDR3 has 13 residues. V lost 4 bases to trimming and J lost 4 bases; unmatched junction nucleotides: 3. Germline CDR1 ENHRY, CDR2 SYGVKD. In nucleotides, the CDR3 is TGTGCCATCAGTGTTCAGGGGGGCACTGAAGCTTTCTTT. This sequence encodes CAISVQGGTEAFF.

This chain joins TRBV4-3 and TRBJ2-7; a possible D gene is TRBD1 (5 bases). This CDR3 is built from 17 residues. Trimming removed 4 bases from V and 2 bases from J, with 21 bases in between. CDR1 is LGHNA, CDR2 YSLEER, per germline. The CDR3 loop reads CASSPSVGPSPTYEQYF. CDR3 nucleotide sequence: TGCGCCAGCAGCCCCTCCGTGGGGCCCTCCCCCACCTACGAGCAGTACTTC.

This chain connects TRBV18 to TRBJ2-6; D not resolved. This CDR3 contains 16 residues. Germline V CDR1 and CDR2: KGHSH, LQKENI. V gave up 2 bases and J gave up 0 bases, with 8 bases separating them. CDR3 nucleotide sequence: TGTGCCAGCTCACCAAACCTAGTCTCTGGGGCCAACGTCCTGACTTTC. The encoded protein is CASSPNLVSGANVLTF.

The V and J genes are TRBV3-1 (or the pseudogene TRBV3-2) and TRBJ2-7; the D is unclear. CDR1 and CDR2 (germline): LGHDT, YNNKEL (reference sequence). The V end was cut by 6 bases, the J end by 3 bases, with 18 bases between. The CDR3 is made up of 15 amino acids. The CDR3, as DNA: TGTGCCAGCAGTCCTAGTGATACCTATAGCTACGAGCAGTACTTC. This encodes CASSPSDTYSYEQYF.

The V call is TRBV5-1, the J call TRBJ2-6, with TRBD1 matching over 11 bases. This CDR3 comprises 18 residues. Looked up from germline, CDR1 is SGHRS and CDR2 is YFSETQ. V was pared by 0 bases and J by 0 bases, with 2 bases of the junction left unmatched. CDR3 loop: CASSLGGTGGSGANVLTF. CDR3 sequence (DNA): TGCGCCAGCAGCTTGGGTGGGACAGGGGGCTCTGGGGCCAACGTCCTGACTTTC.

This clone was detected once. The V call is TRBV19, the J call TRBJ2-1; D call uncertain. The CDR3 runs to 12 residues. Germline V gene sequence: CDR1 LNHDA, CDR2 SQIVND (reference sequence). V was clipped by 4 bases and J by 12 bases, with 13 bases between them. In DNA form, the CDR3 reads TGTGCCAGTAGTACCCTGACTGGTTGGCAGTTCTTC. This translates into CASSTLTGWQFF.

The V call is TRBV6-5, the J call TRBJ1-1; a weak D match, TRBD1 (5 bases). CDR3 size: 15 residues. CDR1 MNHEY and CDR2 SVGAGI come from the germline V gene. Trimming pared 4 bases from V and 1 base from J, leaving 13 bases between. The CDR3 region has the DNA TGTGCCAGCAGTTCCCCGACAGATTCGAACACTGAAGCTTTCTTT. It translates to CASSSPTDSNTEAFF.

The chain carries TRBV7-2 and TRBJ1-1; D is uncertain. The length of the CDR3 is 15 residues. CDR1 SGHTA and CDR2 FQGNSA come from the germline V gene. Between the trimmed V and J ends, which lost 5 bases and 1 base, there was a span of 14 bases. The CDR3 DNA sequence: TGTGCCAGCAGCCAAGGGCGGGCAAGGAACACTGAAGCTTTCTTT. Protein: CASSQGRARNTEAFF.

The V gene is TRBV7-6, the J gene TRBJ1-1; TRBD1 matches 11 bases. This CDR3 has 15 residues. Germline CDR1 SGHVS, CDR2 FNYEAQ. V lost 5 bases and J lost 1; bases outside the gene matches: 3. The CDR3 nucleotides are TGTGCCAGCAGCGCCGGGACAGGGGGGAACACTGAAGCTTTCTTT. This sequence encodes CASSAGTGGNTEAFF.

This clone turned up a few times. V is TRBV7-5 and J is TRBJ2-7; the table gives TRBD1 as D, unverified against the DNA. TRBV7-5 is a documented pseudogene. CDR3 length: 16 amino acids. CDR3: CVRSSIRTSLSYEQYF. The CDR3 nucleotides read TGTGTCAGAAGCTCAATACGGACATCTTTATCCTACGAGCAGTACTTC.

V is TRBV6-2 or TRBV6-3 and J is TRBJ2-7; TRBD2 agrees at 9 bases. The CDR3 loop spans 17 amino acids. Germline V gene data show CDR1 as MNHEY and CDR2 as SVGEGT. With 2 bases clipped from V and 5 bases from J, the junction kept 13 bases outside the gene matches. The DNA for the CDR3 is TGTGCCAGCAGTTACCAGACGGAGGCGGGGGGGCTAGACGAGCAGTACTTC. Protein sequence: CASSYQTEAGGLDEQYF.